The 12 T cell receptor beta chains given below trace back to one sample, sequenced in a study of Graves' ophthalmopathy and Graves' hyperthyroidism (dated by TCRdb to the late 2010s). These reads were obtained on an Illumina HiSeq 2000. For repertoire sequencing, TCR beta CDR3 regions were amplified from RNA transcripts. The first round was an RT-PCR using HTBI primers with the Qiagen OneStep RT-PCR kit, and this first round was followed by a second-round multiplex PCR, then size selection and purification. Using fastp trimming at Q25 and MiXCR clonotype assembly, TCRdb reanalyzed the public sequencing data and kept in-frame beta chains. Each entry is one CDR3 protein sequence, shown with its most common DNA and genes. The sample has about 240,000 distinct CDR3 sequences on record, approximately 42% of them singletons. Clones ranked in the top ten supply more than 45% of the sample. The source material was peripheral blood. The receptor source for this set is an adult man with Graves' ophthalmopathy.

The table lists this clonotype with many counts. The rearrangement joins TRBV20-1 to TRBJ1-2, with a possible D match to TRBD1 (5 bases). The CDR3 sequence is 16 residues long. The germline V gene encodes CDR1 DFQATT and CDR2 SNEGSKA (reference sequence). Trimming cost V 0 bases and J 0 bases, with 14 bases left between them. CDR3 amino acids: CSARDRDPSANYGYTF. Written as DNA, the CDR3 is TGCAGTGCTAGAGACAGGGACCCCTCAGCTAACTATGGCTACACCTTC.

The chain has TRBV7-3 and TRBJ2-5; TRBD2 agrees at 10 bases. V lost 9 bases to trimming and J lost 5 bases; unmatched junction nucleotides: 15. The germline V gene encodes CDR1 SGHTA and CDR2 FQGTGA. CDR3 length equals 16 residues. CDR3 in DNA: TGTGCCAGTAGTAGGACTAGCGGTCCTTTGGGGGAGACCCAGTACTTC. It is translated as CASSRTSGPLGETQYF.

This clonotype was recorded a few times. V and J are TRBV5-8 and TRBJ2-7, with 8 bases identical to TRBD1. The CDR3 is 13 amino acids. Germline CDR1 and CDR2: SGHTS and YDEGEE. The V gene end was trimmed by 4 bases and the J gene end by 6 bases; junction bases not matched to a gene: 6. The CDR3 loop reads CASSVGQGTEQYF. Here the CDR3 DNA reads TGTGCCAGCAGCGTCGGACAGGGAACCGAGCAGTACTTC.

This clonotype was picked up many times. The chain joins TRBV10-2 to TRBJ2-7; D unclear. The length of the CDR3 is 11 residues. V was pared by 6 bases and J by 6 bases, with 9 bases between. The V gene's germline CDR1 is WSHSY and CDR2 SAAADI. CDR3 region: CASSPVGEQYF. CDR3 DNA: TGCGCCAGCAGCCCCGTCGGCGAGCAGTACTTC.

The chain carries TRBV7-3 and TRBJ2-7; the D call may be TRBD1 or TRBD2 (5 bases each). Between the trimmed V and J ends, which lost 4 bases and 0 bases, there was a span of 10 bases. CDR1 SGHTA and CDR2 FQGTGA come from the germline V gene. This CDR3 comprises 14 residues. The CDR3 loop reads CASSWGTYSYEQYF. The DNA for the CDR3 is TGTGCCAGCAGCTGGGGGACCTACTCCTACGAGCAGTACTTC. Filled out from reference TRBV7-3 and TRBJ2-7, the complete variable domain reads GAGVSQTPSNKVTEKGKYVELRCDPISGHTALYWYRQSLGQGPEFLIYFQGTGAADDSGLPNDRFFAVRPEGSVSTLKIQRTERGDSAVYLCASSWGTYSYEQYFGPGTRLTVT.

The table lists this clonotype with many counts. The gene calls are TRBV24-1 and TRBJ2-5, with TRBD1 matching over 10 bases. The CDR3 is 14 amino acids. V was clipped by 10 bases and J by 4 bases; unmatched bases: 8. Germline V lookup: CDR1 KGHDR, CDR2 SFDVKD. The CDR3 protein is CATSDRGLGETQYF. CDR3 DNA sequence: TGTGCCACGAGCGACAGGGGGCTAGGAGAGACCCAGTACTTC.

The chain links TRBV28 to TRBJ2-7; possibly TRBD2 for D (6 bases). This CDR3 is 14 amino acids long. Germline assignment: CDR1 MDHEN and CDR2 SYDVKM. Trimming removed 3 bases from V and 2 bases from J, with 11 bases in between. CDR3 bases: TGTGCCAGCAGTTTGGGAGGCCCCACCTACGAGCAGTACTTC. It yields the protein CASSLGGPTYEQYF.

The CDR3 DNA is TGCAGTGCTAGCGGGGCCCGTGGAGCTTTCTTT. It translates to CSASGARGAFF. This chain uses TRBV20-1 with TRBJ1-1, with D possibly TRBD1 on 5 matching bases. Trimming pared 3 bases from V and 10 bases from J, leaving 12 bases between. The CDR3 totals 11 residues. Germline assignment: CDR1 DFQATT and CDR2 SNEGSKA (reference sequence).

The chain employs TRBV7-9 and TRBJ2-7; the D gene is possibly TRBD2 (5 bases). Germline CDR1 SEHNR, CDR2 FQNEAQ (reference sequence). Between the trimmed V and J ends, which lost 1 base and 5 bases, there was a span of 12 bases. The CDR3 has 14 residues. The CDR3 nucleotides read TGTGCCAGCAGCTTAGGGGTTAGCGCTGACGAGCAGTACTTC. This sequence encodes CASSLGVSADEQYF.

The chain combines TRBV7-9 with TRBJ2-5; 8 bases align to TRBD1. The CDR3 sequence is 18 residues long. CDR1 and CDR2 (germline): SEHNR, FQNEAQ (reference sequence). J gave up 5 bases and V 3 bases, and 17 bases lay outside the gene matches. The CDR3 loop reads CASSFGRGRIISRETQYF. The CDR3 bases are TGTGCCAGCAGCTTCGGCAGGGGGCGCATCATCTCTCGGGAGACCCAGTACTTC.

This clonotype was recorded many times. This chain uses TRBV10-3 with TRBJ1-2; the D gene is possibly TRBD1 (5 bases). CDR3 length equals 15 residues. Trimming removed 4 bases at V and 2 bases at J, with 14 bases between. Per the germline V gene, CDR1 is ENHRY and CDR2 is SYGVKD. The CDR3 loop is CAISARQILNYGYTF. The DNA of the CDR3 is TGTGCCATCAGTGCCCGACAGATCTTGAACTATGGCTACACCTTC.

V usage is TRBV27 and J usage is TRBJ1-2; TRBD1 is a possible D gene (5 bases). Germline loops: CDR1 MNHEY, CDR2 SMNVEV (reference sequence). V lost 4 bases to trimming and J lost 14 bases, with 26 bases between them. This CDR3 region has 15 residues. The chain's CDR3 is CASSSWATRDALQTF. In nucleotides, the CDR3 is TGTGCCAGCAGTTCATGGGCGACCCGGGACGCATTACAGACCTTC.